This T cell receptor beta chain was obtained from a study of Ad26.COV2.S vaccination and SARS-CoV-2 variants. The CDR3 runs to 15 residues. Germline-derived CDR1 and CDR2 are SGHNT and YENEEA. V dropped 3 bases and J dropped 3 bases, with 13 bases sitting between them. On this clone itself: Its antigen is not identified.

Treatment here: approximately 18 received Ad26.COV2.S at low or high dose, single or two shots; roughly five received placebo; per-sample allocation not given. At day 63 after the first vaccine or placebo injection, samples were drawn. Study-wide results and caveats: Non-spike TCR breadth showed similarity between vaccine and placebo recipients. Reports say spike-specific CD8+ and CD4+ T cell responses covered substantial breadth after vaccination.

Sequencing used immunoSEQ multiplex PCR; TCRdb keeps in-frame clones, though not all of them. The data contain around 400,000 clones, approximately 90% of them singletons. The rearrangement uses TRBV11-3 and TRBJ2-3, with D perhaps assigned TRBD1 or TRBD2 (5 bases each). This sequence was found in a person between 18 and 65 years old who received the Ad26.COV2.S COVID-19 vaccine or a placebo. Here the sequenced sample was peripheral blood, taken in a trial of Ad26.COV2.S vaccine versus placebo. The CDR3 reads CASSFGTLETDTQYF. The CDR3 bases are TGTGCCAGCAGCTTCGGGACCCTCGAAACAGATACGCAGTATTTT.